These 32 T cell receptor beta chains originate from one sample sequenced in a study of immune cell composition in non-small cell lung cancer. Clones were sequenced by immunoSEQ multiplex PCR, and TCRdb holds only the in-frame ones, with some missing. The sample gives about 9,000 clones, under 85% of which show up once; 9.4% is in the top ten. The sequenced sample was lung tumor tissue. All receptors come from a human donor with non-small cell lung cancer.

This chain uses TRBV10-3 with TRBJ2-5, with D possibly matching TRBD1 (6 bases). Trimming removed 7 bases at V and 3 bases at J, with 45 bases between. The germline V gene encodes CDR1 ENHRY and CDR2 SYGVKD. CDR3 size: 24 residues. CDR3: CAIKQWGPEALPGQKNTNEETQYF. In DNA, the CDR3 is TGTGCCATCAAGCAATGGGGACCAGAAGCCTTACCCGGACAGAAAAACACGAACGAAGAGACCCAGTACTTC.

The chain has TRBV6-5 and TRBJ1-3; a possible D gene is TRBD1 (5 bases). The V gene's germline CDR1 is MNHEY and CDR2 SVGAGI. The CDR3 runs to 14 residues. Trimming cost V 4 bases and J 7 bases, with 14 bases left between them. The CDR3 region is CASSFLVGANTIYF. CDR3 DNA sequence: TGTGCCAGCAGTTTCTTGGTTGGGGCCAACACCATATATTTT.

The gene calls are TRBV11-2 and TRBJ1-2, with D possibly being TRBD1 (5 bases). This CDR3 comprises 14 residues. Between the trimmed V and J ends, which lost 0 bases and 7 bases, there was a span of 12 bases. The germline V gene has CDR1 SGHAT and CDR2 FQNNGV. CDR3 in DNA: TGTGCCAGCAGCTTAGATAGGGGTTCGGGTGGCTACACCTTC. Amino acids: CASSLDRGSGGYTF.

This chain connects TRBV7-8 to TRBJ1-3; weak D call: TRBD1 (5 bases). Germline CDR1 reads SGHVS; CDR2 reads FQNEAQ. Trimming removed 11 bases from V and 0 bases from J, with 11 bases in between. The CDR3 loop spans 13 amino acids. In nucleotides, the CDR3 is TGTGCCTCACAAGGGACCTCTGGAAACACCATATATTTT. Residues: CASQGTSGNTIYF.

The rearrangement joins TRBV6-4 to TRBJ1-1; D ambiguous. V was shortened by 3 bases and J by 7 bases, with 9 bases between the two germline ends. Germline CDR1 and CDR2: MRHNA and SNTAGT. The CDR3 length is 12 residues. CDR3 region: CASSDLVGEAFF. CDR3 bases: TGTGCCAGCAGTGATCTAGTTGGTGAAGCTTTCTTT.

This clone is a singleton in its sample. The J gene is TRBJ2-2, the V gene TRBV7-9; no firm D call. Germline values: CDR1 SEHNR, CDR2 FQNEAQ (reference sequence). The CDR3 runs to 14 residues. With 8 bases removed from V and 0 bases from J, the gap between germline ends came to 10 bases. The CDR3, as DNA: TGTGCCAGCCACTGGCTCGCGAACACCGGGGAGCTGTTTTTT. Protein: CASHWLANTGELFF.

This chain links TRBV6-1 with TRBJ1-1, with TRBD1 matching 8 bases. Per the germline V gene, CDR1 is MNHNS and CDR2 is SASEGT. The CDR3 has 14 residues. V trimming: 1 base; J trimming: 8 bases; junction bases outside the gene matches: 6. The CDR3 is CASSEGGGQVEAFF. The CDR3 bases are TGTGCCAGCAGTGAAGGGGGGGGACAGGTCGAAGCTTTCTTT.

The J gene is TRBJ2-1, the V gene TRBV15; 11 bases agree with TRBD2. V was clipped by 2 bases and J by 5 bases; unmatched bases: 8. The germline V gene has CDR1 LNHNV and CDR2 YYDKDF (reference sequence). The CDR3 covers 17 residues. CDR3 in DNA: TGTGCCACCAGCAGACATAGCGGGGGGGGTGGGAACAATGAGCAGTTCTTC. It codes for CATSRHSGGGGNNEQFF.

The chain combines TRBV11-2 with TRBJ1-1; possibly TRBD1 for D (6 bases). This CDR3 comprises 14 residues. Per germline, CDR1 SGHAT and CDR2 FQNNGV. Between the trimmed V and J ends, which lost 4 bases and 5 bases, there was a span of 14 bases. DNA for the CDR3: TGTGCCAGCAGCTCCAATACAGGGATGACTGAAGCTTTCTTT. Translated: CASSSNTGMTEAFF.

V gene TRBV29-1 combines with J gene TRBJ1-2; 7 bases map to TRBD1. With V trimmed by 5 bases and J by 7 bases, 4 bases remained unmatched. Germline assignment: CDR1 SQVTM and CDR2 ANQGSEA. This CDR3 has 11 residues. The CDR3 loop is CSVWTGSGYTF. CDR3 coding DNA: TGCAGCGTTTGGACAGGATCTGGCTACACCTTC.

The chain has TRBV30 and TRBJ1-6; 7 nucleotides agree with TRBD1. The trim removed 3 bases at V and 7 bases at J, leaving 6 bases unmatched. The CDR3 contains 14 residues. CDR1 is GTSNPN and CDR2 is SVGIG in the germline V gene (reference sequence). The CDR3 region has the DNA TGTGCCTGGAGCGGGGACAGAGAGAATTCACCCCTCCACTTT. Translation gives CAWSGDRENSPLHF.

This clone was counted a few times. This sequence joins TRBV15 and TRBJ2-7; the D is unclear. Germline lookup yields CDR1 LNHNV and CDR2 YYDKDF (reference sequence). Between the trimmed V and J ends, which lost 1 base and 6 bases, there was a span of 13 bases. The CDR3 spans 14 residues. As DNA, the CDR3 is TGTGCCACCAGCAGAGGTCCCCCGGCCGGCGAGCAGTACTTC. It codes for CATSRGPPAGEQYF.

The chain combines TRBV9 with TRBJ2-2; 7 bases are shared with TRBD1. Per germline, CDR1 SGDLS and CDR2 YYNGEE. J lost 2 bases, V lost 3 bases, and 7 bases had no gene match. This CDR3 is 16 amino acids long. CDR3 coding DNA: TGTGCCAGCAGCGCAGAGGGACAGCCTAACACCGGGGAGCTGTTTTTT. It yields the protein CASSAEGQPNTGELFF.

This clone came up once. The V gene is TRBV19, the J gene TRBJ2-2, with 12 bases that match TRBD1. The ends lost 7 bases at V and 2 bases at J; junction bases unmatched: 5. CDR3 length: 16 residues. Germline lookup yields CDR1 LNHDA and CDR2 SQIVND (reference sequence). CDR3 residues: CASTMGQGANTGELFF. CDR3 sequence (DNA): TGTGCCAGTACGATGGGACAGGGGGCAAACACCGGGGAGCTGTTTTTT.

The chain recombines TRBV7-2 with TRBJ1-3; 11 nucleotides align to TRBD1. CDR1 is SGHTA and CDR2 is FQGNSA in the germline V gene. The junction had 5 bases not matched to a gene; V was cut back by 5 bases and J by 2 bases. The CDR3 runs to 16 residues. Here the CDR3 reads CASSGQGAGTGNTIYF. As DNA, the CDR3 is TGTGCCAGCAGCGGACAGGGGGCAGGCACTGGAAACACCATATATTTT.

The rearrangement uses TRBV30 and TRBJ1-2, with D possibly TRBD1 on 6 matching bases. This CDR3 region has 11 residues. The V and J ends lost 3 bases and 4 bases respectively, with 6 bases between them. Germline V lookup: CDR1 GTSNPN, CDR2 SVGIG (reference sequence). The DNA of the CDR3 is TGTGCCTGGAGACAGGGCTATGGCTACACCTTC. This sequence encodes CAWRQGYGYTF.

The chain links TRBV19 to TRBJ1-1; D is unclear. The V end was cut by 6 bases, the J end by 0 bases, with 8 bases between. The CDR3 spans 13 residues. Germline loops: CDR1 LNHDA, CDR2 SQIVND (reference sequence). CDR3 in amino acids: CASSRVMNTEAFF. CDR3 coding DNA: TGTGCCAGTAGCAGAGTTATGAACACTGAAGCTTTCTTT.

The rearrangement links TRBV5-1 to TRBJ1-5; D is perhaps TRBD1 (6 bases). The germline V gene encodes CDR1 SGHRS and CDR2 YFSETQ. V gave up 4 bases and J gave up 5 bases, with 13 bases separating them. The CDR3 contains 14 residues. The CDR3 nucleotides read TGCGCCAGCAGCCTCCGAGGGGGAGATCAGCCCCAGCATTTT. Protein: CASSLRGGDQPQHF.

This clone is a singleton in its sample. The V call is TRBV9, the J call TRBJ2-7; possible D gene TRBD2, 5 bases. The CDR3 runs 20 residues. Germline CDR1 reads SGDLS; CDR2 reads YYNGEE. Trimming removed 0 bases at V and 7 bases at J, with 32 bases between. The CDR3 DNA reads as TGTGCCAGCAGCGTAGGCCCCGGGAAGGGAACAAGAACGTCGATCGGGGAGCAGTACTTC. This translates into CASSVGPGKGTRTSIGEQYF. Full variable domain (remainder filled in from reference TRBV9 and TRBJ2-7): DSGVTQTPKHLITATGQRVTLRCSPRSGDLSVYWYQQSLDQGLQFLIQYYNGEERAKGNILERFSAQQFPDLHSELNLSSLELGDSALYFCASSVGPGKGTRTSIGEQYFGPGTRLTVT.

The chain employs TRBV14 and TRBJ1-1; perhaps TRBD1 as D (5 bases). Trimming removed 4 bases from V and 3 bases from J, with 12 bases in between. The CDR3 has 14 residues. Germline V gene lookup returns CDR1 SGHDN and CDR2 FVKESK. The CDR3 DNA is TGTGCCAGCAGCCGGGCAGGGTGGTACACTGAAGCTTTCTTT. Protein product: CASSRAGWYTEAFF.

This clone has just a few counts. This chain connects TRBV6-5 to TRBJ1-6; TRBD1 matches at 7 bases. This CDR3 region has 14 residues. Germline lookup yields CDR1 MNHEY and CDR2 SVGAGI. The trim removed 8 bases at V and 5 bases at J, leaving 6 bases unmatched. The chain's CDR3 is CASGPGQHNSPLHF. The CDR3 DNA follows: TGTGCCAGCGGCCCGGGACAGCATAATTCACCCCTCCACTTT.

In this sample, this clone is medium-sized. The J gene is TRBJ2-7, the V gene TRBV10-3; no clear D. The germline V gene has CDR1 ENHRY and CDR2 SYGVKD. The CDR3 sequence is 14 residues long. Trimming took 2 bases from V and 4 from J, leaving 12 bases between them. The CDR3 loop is CAISEGPDRYEQYF. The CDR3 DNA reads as TGTGCCATCAGTGAGGGCCCAGACCGTTACGAGCAGTACTTC.

CDR3 coding DNA: TGTGCCTGGAGTGTATCCAGGGCTAATGAGCAGTTCTTC. Translation gives CAWSVSRANEQFF. The V gene is TRBV30, the J gene TRBJ2-1; D might be TRBD1 (5 bases). CDR1 and CDR2 (germline): GTSNPN, SVGIG (reference sequence). This CDR3 contains 13 residues. The ends were cut back, 0 bases at V and 7 bases at J, with 10 bases in the middle.

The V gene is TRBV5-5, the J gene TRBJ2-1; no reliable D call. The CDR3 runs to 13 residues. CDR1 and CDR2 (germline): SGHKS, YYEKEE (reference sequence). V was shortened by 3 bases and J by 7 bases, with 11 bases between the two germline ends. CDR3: CASSSPPENEQFF. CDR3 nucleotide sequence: TGTGCCAGCAGCTCCCCGCCGGAAAATGAGCAGTTCTTC.

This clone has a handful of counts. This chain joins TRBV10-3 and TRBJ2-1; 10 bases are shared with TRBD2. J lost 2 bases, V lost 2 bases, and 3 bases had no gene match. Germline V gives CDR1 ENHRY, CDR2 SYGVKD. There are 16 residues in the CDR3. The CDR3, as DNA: TGTGCCATCAGTGAGGGACTAGCGGCTCCCTACAATGAGCAGTTCTTC. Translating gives CAISEGLAAPYNEQFF.

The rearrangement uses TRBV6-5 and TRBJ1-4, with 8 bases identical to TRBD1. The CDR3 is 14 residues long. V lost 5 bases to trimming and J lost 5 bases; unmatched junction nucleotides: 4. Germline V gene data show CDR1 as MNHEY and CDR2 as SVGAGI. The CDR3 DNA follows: TGTGCCAGCAGTCACGGGACAGGAAATGAAAAACTGTTTTTT. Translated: CASSHGTGNEKLFF.

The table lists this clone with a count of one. The CDR3 loop reads CAWGLPSTDTQYF. In nucleotides, the CDR3 is TGTGCCTGGGGCCTCCCCAGCACAGATACGCAGTATTTT. The rearrangement uses TRBV30 and TRBJ2-3; D uncertain. The CDR3 covers 13 residues. Germline CDR1 and CDR2: GTSNPN and SVGIG (reference sequence). Deletions cut 5 bases from V and 0 bases from J, with 9 bases between. Together with reference TRBV30 and TRBJ2-3, the CDR3 gives the full variable domain: SQTIHQWPATLVQPVGSPLSLECTVEGTSNPNLYWYRQAAGRGLQLLFYSVGIGQISSEVPQNLSASRPQDRQFILSSKKLLLSDSGFYLCAWGLPSTDTQYFGPGTRLTVL.

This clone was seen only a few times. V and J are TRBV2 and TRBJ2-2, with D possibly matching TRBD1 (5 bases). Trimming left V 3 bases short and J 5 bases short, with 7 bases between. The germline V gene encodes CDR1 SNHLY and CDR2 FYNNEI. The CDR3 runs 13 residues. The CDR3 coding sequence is TGTGCCAGCAGTGACCAGGGTACCGGGGAGCTGTTTTTT. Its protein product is CASSDQGTGELFF.

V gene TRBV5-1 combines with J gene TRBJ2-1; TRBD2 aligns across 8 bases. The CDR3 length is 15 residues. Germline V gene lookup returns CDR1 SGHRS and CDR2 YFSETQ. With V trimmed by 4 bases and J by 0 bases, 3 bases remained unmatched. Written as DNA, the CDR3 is TGCGCCAGCAGCCCCGGGACTAGCTCCTACAATGAGCAGTTCTTC. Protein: CASSPGTSSYNEQFF.

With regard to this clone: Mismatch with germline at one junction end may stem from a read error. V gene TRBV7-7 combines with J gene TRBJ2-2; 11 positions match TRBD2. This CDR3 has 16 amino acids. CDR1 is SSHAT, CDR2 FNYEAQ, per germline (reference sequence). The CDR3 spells CASSKTSGISTGELFF. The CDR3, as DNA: TGTGCTAGCAGCAAGACTAGCGGGATATCCACCGGGGAGCTGTTTTTT. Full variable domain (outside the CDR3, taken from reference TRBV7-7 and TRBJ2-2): GAGVSQSPRYKVTKRGQDVTLRCDPISSHATLYWYQQALGQGPEFLTYFNYEAQPDKSGLPSDRFSAERPEGSISTLTIQRTEQRDSAMYRCASSKTSGISTGELFFGEGSRLTVL.

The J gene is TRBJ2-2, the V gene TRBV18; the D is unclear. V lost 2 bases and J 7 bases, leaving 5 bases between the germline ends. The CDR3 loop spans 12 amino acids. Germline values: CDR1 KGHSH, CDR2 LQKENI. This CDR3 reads CASSPKDGELFF. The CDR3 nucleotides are TGTGCCAGCTCACCAAAGGACGGGGAGCTGTTTTTT. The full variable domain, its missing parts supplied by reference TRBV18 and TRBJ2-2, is NAGVMQNPRHLVRRRGQEARLRCSPMKGHSHVYWYRQLPEEGLKFMVYLQKENIIDESGMPKERFSAEFPKEGPSILRIQQVVRGDSAAYFCASSPKDGELFFGEGSRLTVL.

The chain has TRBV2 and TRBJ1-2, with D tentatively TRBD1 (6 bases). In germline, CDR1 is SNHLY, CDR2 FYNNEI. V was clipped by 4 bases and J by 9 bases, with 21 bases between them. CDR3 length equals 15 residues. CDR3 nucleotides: TGTGCCAGCAGTGGCCCGGGGGCGGGTGATTCGCGCTACACCTTC. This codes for CASSGPGAGDSRYTF.